These 28 T cell receptor beta chains came from one sample sequenced in a study of T-cell reconstitution after alpha-beta-depleted transplantation in children. It was with unique molecular identifiers that the TCRbeta library was prepared. TCRdb itself ran the PCR reads through MiXCR, one entry per CDR3 protein. The sample includes 500,000 to 650,000 distinct CDR3 sequences, roughly 11% of them seen just once. This material consisted of PBMCs, mostly from graft donor cells, taken 180 days after TCRalphabeta/CD19-depleted stem cell transplant. These receptors originate from a female patient under 10 years old who had a stem cell transplant for aplastic anemia, so the T cells may come from the graft donor.

This clonotype has only a few counts. This sequence joins TRBV4-3 and TRBJ2-1; 9 bases are shared with TRBD2. Germline lookup yields CDR1 LGHNA and CDR2 YSLEER. This CDR3 has 18 amino acids. Losses at the gene ends were 0 bases for V and 2 bases for J; bases not matched to a gene: 8. In nucleotides, the CDR3 is TGCGCCAGCAGCCAAGACGTCCCTAGCGGGAACCCCTACAATGAGCAGTTCTTC. Its translation: CASSQDVPSGNPYNEQFF.

This clonotype showed up just a few times. The J gene is TRBJ1-4, the V gene TRBV12-3 or TRBV12-4; no definite D call. V was pared by 4 bases and J by 6 bases, with 9 bases between. This CDR3 spans 13 amino acids. Here the CDR3 DNA reads TGTGCCAGCAGTTCAGGCCCGCATGAAAAACTGTTTTTT. This codes for CASSSGPHEKLFF.

The rearrangement joins TRBV7-2 to TRBJ2-1; perhaps TRBD2 as D (6 bases). V was trimmed by 6 bases and J by 3 bases, leaving 15 bases between them. Germline V gene data show CDR1 as SGHTA and CDR2 as FQGNSA. The CDR3 spans 15 residues. CDR3 in amino acids: CASSLGGTDYNEQFF. CDR3 sequence (DNA): TGTGCCAGCAGTTTGGGAGGAACGGACTACAATGAGCAGTTCTTC.

The genes are TRBV29-1 and TRBJ1-1; no firm D call. Trimming shortened V by 3 bases and J by 0 bases, and 11 bases separated the two germline ends. This CDR3 has 14 residues. CDR1 SQVTM and CDR2 ANQGSEA come from the germline V gene. The CDR3 nucleotides are TGCAGCGTTGACGTTGGGCATATGAACACTGAAGCTTTCTTT. Translation: CSVDVGHMNTEAFF.

The CDR3 sequence: CASSRYTGFWETQYF. For the CDR3, the DNA is TGTGCCAGCAGCCGGTATACTGGATTCTGGGAGACCCAGTACTTC. This rearrangement joins TRBV13 to TRBJ2-5; D remains unclear. Per the germline V gene, CDR1 is PRHDT and CDR2 is FYEKMQ (reference sequence). The CDR3 spans 15 residues. The germline V and J ends were trimmed by 5 bases and 5 bases, with 18 bases remaining between them.

This rearrangement joins TRBV12-3 or TRBV12-4 to TRBJ1-4; D gene unclear. The CDR3 loop spans 14 amino acids. V lost 3 bases and J lost 6, with 11 bases in between. CDR3 in DNA: TGTGCCAGCAGTTTGGGTCGGCGGTATGAAAAACTGTTTTTT. Its protein product is CASSLGRRYEKLFF.

The rearrangement uses TRBV7-8 and TRBJ1-2, with D unresolved. The CDR3 loop spans 15 amino acids. V dropped 3 bases and J dropped 5 bases, with 16 bases sitting between them. Germline CDR1 SGHVS, CDR2 FQNEAQ. CDR3 sequence reads: CASSLAPGPVYGYTF. CDR3 in DNA: TGTGCCAGCAGCTTGGCTCCGGGTCCAGTATATGGCTACACCTTC.

V usage is TRBV9 and J usage is TRBJ2-3; unclear D gene. Trimming took off 0 bases at V and 3 bases at J, with 5 bases between the two ends. CDR3 length equals 13 residues. The germline V gene encodes CDR1 SGDLS and CDR2 YYNGEE. CDR3 bases: TGTGCCAGCAGCGTAGTTGGGACAGATACGCAGTATTTT. It is translated as CASSVVGTDTQYF.

This clonotype was detected many times. This chain uses TRBV7-2 with TRBJ2-2; TRBD2 is a possible D gene (6 bases). The CDR3 is made up of 16 amino acids. In germline, CDR1 is SGHTA, CDR2 FQGNSA. The germline V and J ends were trimmed by 5 bases and 4 bases, with 17 bases remaining between them. CDR3 protein: CASSPKVGGGTGELFF. The CDR3 coding sequence is TGTGCCAGCAGCCCGAAGGTGGGAGGCGGCACCGGGGAGCTGTTTTTT.

The chain couples TRBV7-9 to TRBJ2-3; D gene unclear. Germline V lookup: CDR1 SEHNR, CDR2 FQNEAQ (reference sequence). V was trimmed by 5 bases and J by 15 bases, leaving 21 bases between them. The CDR3 runs to 13 residues. CDR3 amino acids: CASSHEARPLQYF. The CDR3 DNA sequence: TGTGCCAGCAGCCACGAGGCAAGGCCCCTTCAATATTTT.

The CDR3 here is CAISEWGLAGGPSYNEQFF. The CDR3 nucleotides are TGTGCCATCAGTGAGTGGGGACTAGCGGGAGGGCCTTCCTACAATGAGCAGTTCTTC. This chain connects TRBV10-3 to TRBJ2-1; TRBD2 matches 16 bases. The V segment lost 1 base and the J segment 1 base; nucleotides outside the gene matches: 4. This CDR3 has 19 residues. The germline gives CDR1 ENHRY, CDR2 SYGVKD.

Ten or more counts support this clonotype. The CDR3 region has the DNA TGTGCCAGCAGCCCGAAGGGCGAGGGTTACAATGAGCAGTTCTTC. Translation: CASSPKGEGYNEQFF. The chain recombines TRBV7-9 with TRBJ2-1, with a possible D match to TRBD2 (5 bases). The length of the CDR3 is 15 residues. V lost 5 bases, J lost 4 bases, and 15 bases lay in between. Germline loops: CDR1 SEHNR, CDR2 FQNEAQ (reference sequence).

This clonotype was detected only a few times. The chain recombines TRBV6-4 with TRBJ2-1; 7 bases line up with TRBD1. Germline loops: CDR1 MRHNA, CDR2 SNTAGT. The length of the CDR3 is 19 residues. V lost 7 bases to trimming and J lost 1 base; unmatched junction nucleotides: 19. CDR3 nucleotide sequence: TGTGCCAGCAATAGACAGGGCGACTTTAGACTGTCTTCCTACAATGAGCAGTTCTTC. It is translated as CASNRQGDFRLSSYNEQFF.

This clonotype was recorded at least ten times. V usage is TRBV20-1 and J usage is TRBJ2-7; maybe TRBD2 (6 bases). Trimming stripped 3 bases from V and 3 bases from J, with 12 bases between. Germline-derived CDR1 and CDR2 are DFQATT and SNEGSKA (reference sequence). The CDR3 runs 13 residues. CDR3 loop: CSASRDGGYEQYF. The CDR3 DNA follows: TGCAGTGCTAGTCGTGACGGGGGCTACGAGCAGTACTTC.

This clonotype appeared a few times. The rearrangement uses TRBV7-2 and TRBJ1-6; D perhaps matches TRBD1 (5 bases). The V end lost 5 bases, the J end lost 7 bases, and 21 bases lay between the germline ends. The CDR3 length is 17 residues. Germline CDR1 and CDR2: SGHTA and FQGNSA. The CDR3 region is CASSPSGRGSRNSPLHF. The DNA for the CDR3 is TGTGCCAGCAGCCCTAGCGGGAGGGGCTCGAGGAATTCACCCCTCCACTTT. The full variable domain, in which reference TRBV7-2 and TRBJ1-6 provide the parts outside the CDR3, is GAGVSQSPSNKVTEKGKDVELRCDPISGHTALYWYRQSLGQGLEFLIYFQGNSAPDKSGLPSDRFSAERTGGSVSTLTIQRTQQEDSAVYLCASSPSGRGSRNSPLHFGNGTRLTVT.

This sequence joins TRBV12-3 or TRBV12-4 and TRBJ2-1; TRBD2 might be the D (5 bases). The CDR3 has 16 amino acids. V was shortened by 2 bases and J by 2 bases, with 13 bases between the two germline ends. Here the CDR3 reads CASSLLGVPAYNEQFF. The CDR3 DNA reads TGTGCCAGCAGTTTACTCGGGGTCCCGGCCTACAATGAGCAGTTCTTC.

V usage is TRBV12-3 or TRBV12-4 and J usage is TRBJ2-1; TRBD2 matches at 8 bases. There are 12 residues in the CDR3. V gave up 5 bases and J gave up 15 bases; unmatched junction bases: 9. CDR3 DNA sequence: TGTGCCAGCAGTATCCCCGGGACTAGGCGGTTCTTC. It specifies CASSIPGTRRFF.

The chain couples TRBV7-2 to TRBJ2-7; D remains unclear. The CDR3 length is 12 residues. Germline loops: CDR1 SGHTA, CDR2 FQGNSA. The V gene lost 1 base and the J gene lost 7 bases, with 8 bases spanning the gap. CDR3 sequence (DNA): TGTGCCAGCAGCTTAGTTCGGTGGGAGCAGTACTTC. Translating gives CASSLVRWEQYF. The whole variable domain, remainder taken from reference TRBV7-2 and TRBJ2-7, is GAGVSQSPSNKVTEKGKDVELRCDPISGHTALYWYRQSLGQGLEFLIYFQGNSAPDKSGLPSDRFSAERTGGSVSTLTIQRTQQEDSAVYLCASSLVRWEQYFGPGTRLTVT.

This clonotype occurred a few times. The J gene is TRBJ2-7, the V gene TRBV6-1, with 8 bases fitting TRBD2. This CDR3 has 14 amino acids. The ends lost 5 bases at V and 3 bases at J; junction bases unmatched: 6. CDR1 is MNHNS, CDR2 SASEGT, per germline. Here the CDR3 DNA reads TGTGCCAGCAGTACCGGGAGGGGGAACTACGAGCAGTACTTC. Protein product: CASSTGRGNYEQYF.

This clonotype was detected a few times. The gene calls are TRBV5-5 and TRBJ2-4; the D gene is possibly TRBD2 (6 bases). Germline CDR1 is SGHKS and CDR2 is YYEKEE (reference sequence). This CDR3 is 18 amino acids long. Trimming removed 1 base from V and 0 bases from J, with 17 bases in between. CDR3 amino acids: CASSLWGVGGLAKNIQYF. CDR3 coding DNA: TGTGCCAGCAGCTTGTGGGGGGTCGGGGGACTAGCCAAAAACATTCAGTACTTC.

The genes are TRBV7-2 and TRBJ1-1; D remains ambiguous. CDR3 length equals 16 residues. Germline V CDR1 and CDR2: SGHTA, FQGNSA. V lost 1 base to trimming and J lost 1 base, with 13 bases between them. In DNA, the CDR3 is TGTGCCAGCAGCTTAGACCGCCCCCTTGGGAACACTGAAGCTTTCTTT. Amino acid sequence: CASSLDRPLGNTEAFF.

This clonotype was seen more than once but under ten times. V and J are TRBV3-1 and TRBJ2-5; TRBD2 might be the D (6 bases). V was cut by 4 bases and J by 4 bases, with 13 bases left in between. Germline-derived CDR1 and CDR2 are LGHDT and YNNKEL (reference sequence). The CDR3 has 14 residues. CDR3: CASSPGLIGETQYF. The CDR3 bases are TGTGCCAGCAGCCCCGGACTAATCGGAGAGACCCAGTACTTC.

This clonotype is a singleton in its sample. A much larger clone differs from this one at a single base, so this may be a read error. The V gene is TRBV29-1, the J gene TRBJ1-1, with 9 bases fitting TRBD1. In germline, CDR1 is SQVTM, CDR2 ANQGSEA. CDR3 length: 18 residues. V shed 4 bases and J 0 bases; nucleotides not matched to a gene: 15. This CDR3 is CSVVPWWGQGVMNTEAFF. In nucleotides, the CDR3 is TGCAGCGTTGTCCCTTGGTGGGGACAGGGCGTCATGAACACTGAAGCTTTCTTT.

The chain joins TRBV2 to TRBJ2-5; 8 bases are a match to TRBD1. V dropped 8 bases and J dropped 4; count of bases not matched to a gene: 9. The CDR3 sequence is 14 residues long. Germline V gives CDR1 SNHLY, CDR2 FYNNEI. The CDR3 bases are TGTGCCAGCGCCCTGGACAGGGAGGTAGAGACCCAGTACTTC. It is translated as CASALDREVETQYF.

The chain carries TRBV5-1 and TRBJ2-2; TRBD2 matches at 8 bases. There are 16 residues in the CDR3. CDR1 is SGHRS and CDR2 is YFSETQ in the germline V gene. J was trimmed by 6 bases and V by 4 bases; bases with no gene match: 11. CDR3 coding DNA: TGCGCCAGCAGCACCGGACTAGCTGCGGCCTCCGGGGAGCTGTTTTTT. Its protein is CASSTGLAAASGELFF.

This clonotype was detected many times. V is TRBV6-1 and J is TRBJ2-7, with a tentative D call TRBD2 (7 bases). V lost 5 bases, J lost 0 bases, and 11 bases lay in between. There are 14 residues in the CDR3. The germline CDR1 and CDR2 sequences are MNHNS and SASEGT. The CDR3 region is CASSRGGYSYEQYF. CDR3 DNA: TGTGCCAGCAGTAGGGGGGGTTACTCCTACGAGCAGTACTTC.

The rearrangement joins TRBV6-2 or TRBV6-3 to TRBJ2-3; D is unresolved. Germline CDR1 and CDR2: MNHEY and SVGEGT. The CDR3 sequence is 15 residues long. V was cut by 2 bases and J by 0 bases, with 9 bases left in between. The CDR3 region is CASSYVATSTDTQYF. The CDR3 DNA sequence: TGTGCCAGCAGTTACGTCGCGACTAGCACAGATACGCAGTATTTT.

The genes are TRBV9 and TRBJ2-1; TRBD2 matches at 7 bases. The CDR3 has 17 amino acids. V lost 0 bases, J lost 3 bases, and 9 bases stayed unmatched. CDR1 SGDLS and CDR2 YYNGEE come from the germline V gene. CDR3 residues: CASSVVGSSGVYNEQFF. The CDR3, as DNA: TGTGCCAGCAGCGTAGTGGGGTCGAGCGGGGTCTACAATGAGCAGTTCTTC.